This TCR beta chain derives from a study of cytomegalovirus exposure and HLA in healthy donors (dated by TCRdb to 2016 to 2017). Context from the whole study: An earlier analysis of approximately 640 of the donors reported about 250 Gb of sequence data and 117 million unique TCR beta sequences from about 180 million T cells. An early release covering more than 500 HLA-typed donors comprised approximately 290 gigabases of sequencing data and around 80 million unique TCR sequences. Of the 350 to 400 genotyped donors, about 80% fell in the genetic ancestry cluster associated with self-reported Caucasian donors. The study aimed to test whether signatures of past pathogen exposure could be identified by cataloging public T cell receptors. The T cell repertoires of 550 to 850 subjects were profiled by immunosequencing and related to cytomegalovirus serostatus. Besides the first cohort of roughly 700 subjects, a separate validation cohort made up of about 120 different subjects was used. High-throughput TCR immunosequencing, statistical association of individual TCRs with disease status, and machine learning were combined to predict cytomegalovirus infection status. To study patterns of TCR occurrence, a later analysis re-analyzed previously published TCR beta repertoires from around 660 donors and added high-resolution HLA genotyping. In the later analysis, no new phenotypic data were used to find candidate immune exposures; instead, reliance was placed on TCR beta sequences and their occurrence across donors. An earlier analysis of around 540 of the donors applied high-throughput TCR beta sequencing to assess whether each TCR beta V gene segment acted as functional or pseudogenic. Donor age, sex, ethnicity and CMV serostatus were compiled together with the repertoire data. A later genetic analysis used genome-wide SNP genotypes for 398 of the 666 donors, treating that subset as a discovery cohort. All discovery cohort repertoires had been generated using a single sequencing platform. HLA typing covered class I and class II loci at four-digit resolution. Typing coverage differed by locus: A, B, C, DRB1 and DQB1 were typed in about 620-630 donors, DQA1 in 522, DPA1 in some 570, and DPB1 in just under 480. Four or five DR-DQ haplotypes were handled as single units for association and clustering, since linkage in the cohort was strong. On average, roughly 250,000 unique TCR beta nucleotide sequences were sequenced per donor among a few hundred genotyped donors of the cohort, with about 19% of those sequences being non-productive. Summary of the overall study and its limitations: Because counts were too low, roughly 17 rarely observed V segments, including chromosome 9 orphons, were left out of the earlier analysis of a few hundred of the donors. In a later genetic analysis, a missense DCLRE1C variant was associated with V-gene and J-gene trimming of TCR beta chains, and the association was replicated in an independent cohort. In vitro tests confirmed that a few of the cytomegalovirus-associated TCR beta chains recognize cytomegalovirus antigens. A later analysis found that most CMV-associated TCR beta chains appeared HLA-restricted, with HLA associations seemingly driven largely by CMV exposure. The authors suggested that the approach could potentially be extended to other disease states and immunological phenotypes. CMV serostatus was the only immune exposure information available for the cohort. The classifier was reported to diagnose cytomegalovirus status with high specificity and sensitivity in both the original and validation cohorts. In the study, some 180 TCR beta chains were listed as associated with cytomegalovirus. Because the 87-base-pair reads could not distinguish some IMGT-functional V segments, including TRBV6-2 and TRBV6-3, those segments were excluded. While some public TCRs were present in many individuals, most TCR sequences turned up only very rarely across donors. In a later genetic analysis, fewer N-insertions in productive TCRs were reported among donors in an Asian-associated ancestry cluster than the roughly 700-donor mean. This cohort had only TCR beta chains sequenced, and the lack of alpha or paired-chain data limited which features could be detected. In a later analysis, HLA-associated TCR beta chains were found to be more clonally expanded and to have lower generation probabilities than equally common non-associated chains. When HLA alleles, especially DR and DQ, strongly co-occurred, TCR associations were difficult to assign to individual alleles. In a later analysis, the rate of TCR association differed among HLA loci, with DRB1 alleles having the most associated TCRs and HLA-C alleles having the fewest. Because HLA typing was unavailable for some donors at each locus, only the typed subset was used in association tests. The sequencing pipeline was judged likely to have produced a cluster of highly shared sequence variants as a technical artifact. A further reported finding was that TCR beta sequences accurately predicted the HLA-A and HLA-B alleles for most subjects in the first cohort. At a false discovery rate of 0.05, a later analysis linked 16,951 TCR beta sequences to specific HLA alleles. An earlier analysis of 587 of the donors showed that most TCR beta V segments appeared in productive rearrangements either about 87% or about 30% of the time, which broadly matched IMGT annotations. Linkage disequilibrium might explain the correlated functional status among segregating V segments, but an unknown experimental factor could not be ruled out. In a later analysis, several top co-occurrence clusters were reported to appear linked to parvovirus B19, influenza, CMV and Epstein-Barr virus. The presence/absence analyses assumed that sequencing depth was roughly uniform across donors, and that assumption may not be true.

The cohort was made up of roughly 670 healthy bone marrow donors. At the time of sampling, all cohort members were nominally healthy, though unrecorded immune exposures were likely present. The donor was CMV seropositive and was included in the group of 250 to 300 seropositive cohort members. Every donor gave a peripheral blood sample, and the peripheral blood mononuclear cells from that sample were used for TCR beta sequencing. The Qiagen DNeasy Blood Extraction Kit was used to extract genomic DNA from the blood cell samples. The method was the immunoSEQ multiplex PCR assay. A mixture of 60 forward primers for TCR Vbeta segments and 13 reverse primers for TCR Jbeta segments was used in the multiplex PCR. A multiplex PCR assay on genomic DNA amplified the CDR3 region of rearranged TCR beta genes. Amplified TCR beta libraries were sequenced as 87-base-pair reads on the Illumina HiSeq System. The authors processed their data as follows. In a later analysis, roughly 80 million unique TCR beta chains were counted across the approximately 640 repertoires, and about 9.9 million of these chains were shared by at least two donors. Raw reads were error-corrected and collapsed into unique sequences with a nearest-neighbor algorithm that merged closely related sequences to remove PCR and sequencing errors. Alignment of CDR3 sequences to IMGT reference sequences was used to assign V, D and J gene segments. For a sequence to be retained, at least a six-nucleotide match to both a V gene segment and a J gene segment was required. A rearrangement counted as productive if the CDR3 had no stop codons and remained in frame with V and J, and every other rearrangement counted as non-productive. CDR3 was defined according to IMGT convention as the region running from the second conserved V-encoded cysteine to the conserved J-encoded phenylalanine. The earlier analysis of about 560 of the donors excluded any sequence lacking an unambiguous match to a single V gene segment. In an earlier analysis of a few hundred of the donors, V segments were called functional above 56.7% productive rearrangements and were called segregating when the between-donor standard deviation exceeded 5%. A statistical classification framework was built to diagnose cytomegalovirus status from the catalog of TCR beta chain sequences. In a later analysis, TCR nucleotide sequences were compared against IMGT/GENE-DB human TR gene sequences so that V and J genes could be assigned. In a later analysis, CDR3 sequences and most-parsimonious VDJ recombination scenarios were assigned using the TCRdist pipeline. In a later analysis, every TCR beta chain was defined by the combination of its CDR3 amino acid sequence and its V-gene family, and reads without a unique V-gene family were dropped. As a way to deal with suspected cross-contamination and a sequencing artifact, a later analysis dropped nearly 600 nucleotide sequences that were highly shared and had low generation probability. A later analysis calculated a clonal expansion index for each public chain from normalized within-repertoire ranks of inferred template counts. In a later analysis, generation probabilities were computed using a VDJ recombination model fitted to out-of-frame rearrangements, and the results were checked against IGoR. Hypergeometric tests were used in a later analysis to score TCR-TCR, TCR-HLA and TCR-CMV co-occurrence, with a repertoire-size bias correction applied to the TCR pairs. False discovery rates were estimated in a later analysis by permuting HLA or CMV assignments 20 times. In a later analysis, co-occurring TCRs were grouped using DBSCAN, with TCRdist sequence similarity added in when clustering inside HLA-allele-positive subsets. Repertoires with fewer than 30,000 or more than 120,000 public chains, plus five repertoires with anomalous nucleotide sharing, were excluded from co-occurrence clustering. This is the immuneACCESS table as TCRdb keeps it, with only in-frame sequences that have V and J called. A part of the clones is gone; compared with another copy, unresolved V genes explain less than half, and the rest is unexplained. V and J calls and clone size follow that table, whereas D and trimming were derived from the DNA. The table for this sample lists 95,000 to 150,000 clones; about three quarters of them were counted only once. The top ten constitute approximately 8.2% of the sample.

The V end gives up 3 bases and the J end 2 bases, leaving 3 bases in the junction not matched to a gene. CDR3 length: 14 amino acids, cysteine to phenylalanine. Left in the record is the CDR3 DNA by itself, 42 bases read in frame from the first base. CDR1 and CDR2 (SEHNR, FQNEAQ) derive from the germline V gene (reference sequence). In this sample, this clone turned up a few times. The antigen it binds to is not known. No per-base quality is available; no much larger clone lies one base away. Recombination connected TRBV7-9 to TRBJ1-2, and 7 bases in between align with TRBD1. The source material was PBMCs. The clonotype originates from a woman aged 40-49 years in good health and CMV-seropositive. The CDR3 is CASSFGTDNYGYTF. The DNA sequence reads TGTGCCAGCAGCTTTGGGACAGACAACTATGGCTACACCTTC.